This TCR beta chain came from a study of T cells after yellow fever vaccination. General study points: Clones that expanded after primary vaccination mostly reappeared after the booster (96% CD4, 88% CD8). Abundant bulk-population clonotypes could contaminate the FACS-sorted repertoires.

A universal primer site and UMIs were added as TCR cDNA was made by 5'RACE template switching. In TCRdb, the 5' RACE reads were re-called with MiXCR into one record per CDR3 protein. The data contain 500,000 to 550,000 distinct CDR3 sequences, 20% to 25% of them seen just once; the ten biggest clones take up about 17%. A few counts support this clonotype. Its antigen is unknown. Germline lookup yields CDR1 DFQATT and CDR2 SNEGSKA (reference sequence). The CDR3 consists of 16 residues. V lost 0 bases, J lost 7 bases, and 9 bases stayed unmatched. This chain links TRBV20-1 with TRBJ2-4; 10 bases map to TRBD2. The sequencing here drew on PBMCs, taken approximately 22 days after the first yellow fever vaccination. The TCR originated in a young man who received the YFV17D yellow fever vaccine. The CDR3 region has the DNA TGCAGTGCTAGAGATCCCGGTAGCGGGGGGCAGAACATTCAGTACTTC. This sequence encodes CSARDPGSGGQNIQYF.